This entry describes one TCR beta chain. This entry belongs to a study of blood T cell repertoires in COVID-19. Generated by immunoSEQ multiplex PCR, the TCRdb table keeps only in-frame clones and is missing some. This sample has 150,000 to 200,000 clones, with roughly 80% found just once. Germline loops: CDR1 SEHNR, CDR2 FQNEAQ (reference sequence). V was clipped by 1 base and J by 7 bases, with 8 bases between them. The CDR3 runs 14 residues. The origin of this receptor is a woman under 40 with acute or convalescent COVID-19. This rearrangement joins TRBV7-9 to TRBJ1-6; D call uncertain. Sequenced input: peripheral blood. The CDR3: CASSLESKNSPLHF. The CDR3 region has the DNA TGTGCCAGCAGCTTAGAGAGTAAGAATTCACCCCTCCACTTT.